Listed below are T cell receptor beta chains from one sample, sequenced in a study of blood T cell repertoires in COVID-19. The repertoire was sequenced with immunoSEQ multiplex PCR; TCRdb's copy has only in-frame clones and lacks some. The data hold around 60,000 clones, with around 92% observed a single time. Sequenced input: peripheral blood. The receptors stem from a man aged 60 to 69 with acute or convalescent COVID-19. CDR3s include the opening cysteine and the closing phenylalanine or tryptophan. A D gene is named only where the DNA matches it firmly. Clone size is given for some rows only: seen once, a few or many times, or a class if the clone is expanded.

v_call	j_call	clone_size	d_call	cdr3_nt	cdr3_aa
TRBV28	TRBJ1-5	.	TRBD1	TGTGCCAGCAGTCCCGGGGACAGGGGAAATCAGCCCCAGCATTTT	CASSPGDRGNQPQHF
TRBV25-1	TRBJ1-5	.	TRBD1	TGTGCCAGCAGTGTTGCAGGGGGATTTCAGCCCCAGCATTTT	CASSVAGGFQPQHF
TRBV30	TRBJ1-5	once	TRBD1	TGTGCCTGGACAAAACAGGGGCCGGGAGGCAATCAGCCCCAGCATTTT	CAWTKQGPGGNQPQHF
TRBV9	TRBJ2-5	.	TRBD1	TGTGCCAGCAGCGATAACAGGGGAACCGAGACCCAGTACTTC	CASSDNRGTETQYF
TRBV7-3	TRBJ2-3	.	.	TGTGCCAGCAGCTTACATCCTAGCTCAGATACGCAGTATTTT	CASSLHPSSDTQYF
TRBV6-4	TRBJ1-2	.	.	TGTGCCAGCAAATCGTCGGGGGATGGCTACACCTTC	CASKSSGDGYTF
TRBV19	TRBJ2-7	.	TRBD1	TGTGCCAGTAGCTACGGGACAGGGGGATTATACGAGCAGTACTTC	CASSYGTGGLYEQYF
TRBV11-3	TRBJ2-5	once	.	TGTGCCAGCAGCACGGCGGGGAGGGAGACCCAGTACTTC	CASSTAGRETQYF
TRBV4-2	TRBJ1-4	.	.	TGTGCCAGCAGCCAACCGGACAGAGCTAATGAAAAACTGTTTTTT	CASSQPDRANEKLFF
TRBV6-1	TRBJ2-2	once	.	TGTGCCAGCAGTGAAAGGGGATGGGCCGGGGAGCTGTTTTTT	CASSERGWAGELFF
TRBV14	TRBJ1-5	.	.	TGTGCCAGCAGCCACCCCGGGCAGCCCCAGCATTTT	CASSHPGQPQHF
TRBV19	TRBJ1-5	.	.	TGTGCCAGTAGTACCTCAGGGGAAGGGAATCAGCCCCAGCATTTT	CASSTSGEGNQPQHF
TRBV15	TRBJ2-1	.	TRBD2	TGTGCCACCAGCAGGCAGGCGGGAGAGGTGAATGAGCAGTTCTTC	CATSRQAGEVNEQFF
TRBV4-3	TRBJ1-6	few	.	TGCGCCAGCAGCCAAGAGTACAGGAAAGTGGGGCATTCACCCCTCCACTTT	CASSQEYRKVGHSPLHF
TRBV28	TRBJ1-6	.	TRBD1	TGTGCCAGCAGTGAAGACAGGGGAGCGAGGTCACCCCTCCACTTT	CASSEDRGARSPLHF
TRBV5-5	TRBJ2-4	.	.	TGTGCCAGCAGCCGCGAAGGACTCCTTGAGTACTTC	CASSREGLLEYF
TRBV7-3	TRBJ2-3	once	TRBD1	TGTGCCAGCAGCCCAGACAGGGGTAAAACAGATACGCAGTATTTT	CASSPDRGKTDTQYF
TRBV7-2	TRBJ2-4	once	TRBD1	TGTGCCAGCAGCGTGACCGACAGGGGGAACATTCAGTACTTC	CASSVTDRGNIQYF